This TCR beta chain stems from a study of cytomegalovirus exposure and HLA in healthy donors. Study conclusions and caveats: Productive rates of about 87% or about 30% were seen for most TCR beta V segments in an earlier analysis.

A multiplex PCR was run with 60 Vbeta primers and 13 Jbeta primers. Libraries were prepared by immunoSEQ multiplex PCR; TCRdb keeps only in-frame clonotypes and omits some of them. The sample lists over 110,000 clones, approximately 70% occurring once. This clone was seen more than once but under ten times. What it binds is not known. The V and J ends lost 2 bases and 7 bases respectively, with 20 bases between them. The length of the CDR3 is 16 residues. Germline values: CDR1 SGHVS, CDR2 FNYEAQ. Input material: PBMCs. The receptor's source is a woman aged 40 to 50 in good health and CMV-seronegative. The chain couples TRBV7-6 to TRBJ1-2, with D tentatively TRBD1 (6 bases). CDR3 residues: CASSLSYRDRNGGYTF. The CDR3 nucleotides are TGTGCCAGCAGCTTAAGCTACAGGGATCGGAACGGTGGCTACACCTTC.